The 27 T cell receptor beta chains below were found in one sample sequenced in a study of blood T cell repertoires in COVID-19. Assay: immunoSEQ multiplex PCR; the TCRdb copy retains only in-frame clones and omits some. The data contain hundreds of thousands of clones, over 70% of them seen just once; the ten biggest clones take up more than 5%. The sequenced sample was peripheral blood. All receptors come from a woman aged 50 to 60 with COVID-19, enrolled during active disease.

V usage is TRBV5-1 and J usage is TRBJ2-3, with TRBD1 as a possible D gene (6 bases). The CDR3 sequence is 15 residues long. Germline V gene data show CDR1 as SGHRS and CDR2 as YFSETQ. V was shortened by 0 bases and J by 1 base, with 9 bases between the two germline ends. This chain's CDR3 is CASSLEAGGTDTQYF. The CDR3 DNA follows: TGCGCCAGCAGCTTGGAGGCAGGGGGCACAGATACGCAGTATTTT.

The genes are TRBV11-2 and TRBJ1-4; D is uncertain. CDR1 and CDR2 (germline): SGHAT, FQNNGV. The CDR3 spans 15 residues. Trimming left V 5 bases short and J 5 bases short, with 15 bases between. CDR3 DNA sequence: TGTGCCAGCAGCCCCCGGCGTACAGTAAATGAAAAACTGTTTTTT. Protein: CASSPRRTVNEKLFF.

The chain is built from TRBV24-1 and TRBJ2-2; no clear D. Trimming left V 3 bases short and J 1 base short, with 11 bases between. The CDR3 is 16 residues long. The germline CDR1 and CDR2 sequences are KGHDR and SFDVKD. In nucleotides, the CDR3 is TGTGCCACCAGTGATCCTAAGTCAGGGAACACCGGGGAGCTGTTTTTT. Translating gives CATSDPKSGNTGELFF.

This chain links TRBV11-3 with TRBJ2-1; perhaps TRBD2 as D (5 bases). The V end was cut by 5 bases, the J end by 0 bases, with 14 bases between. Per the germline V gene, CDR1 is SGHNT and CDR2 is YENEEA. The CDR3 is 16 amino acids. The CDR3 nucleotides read TGTGCCAGCAGCCCTGGACTCATAAGCTCCTACAATGAGCAGTTCTTC. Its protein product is CASSPGLISSYNEQFF.

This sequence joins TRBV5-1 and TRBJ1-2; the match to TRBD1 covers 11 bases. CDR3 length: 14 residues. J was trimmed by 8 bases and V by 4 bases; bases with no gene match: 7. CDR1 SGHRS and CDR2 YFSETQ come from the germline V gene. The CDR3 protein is CASSDPGTGGGYTF. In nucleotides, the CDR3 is TGCGCCAGCAGCGATCCCGGGACAGGGGGAGGCTACACCTTC.

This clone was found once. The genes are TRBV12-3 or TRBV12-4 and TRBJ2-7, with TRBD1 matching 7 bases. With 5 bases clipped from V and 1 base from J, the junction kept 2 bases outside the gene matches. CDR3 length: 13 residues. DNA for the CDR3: TGTGCCAGCAGTCCGGGACAGTCCTACGAGCAGTACTTC. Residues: CASSPGQSYEQYF.

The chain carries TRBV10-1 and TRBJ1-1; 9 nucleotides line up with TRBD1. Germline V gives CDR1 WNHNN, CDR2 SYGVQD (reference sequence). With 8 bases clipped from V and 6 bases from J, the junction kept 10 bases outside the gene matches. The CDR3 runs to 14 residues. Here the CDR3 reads CASRPGQGGAEAFF. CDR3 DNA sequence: TGCGCCAGCCGCCCGGGACAGGGAGGAGCTGAAGCTTTCTTT.

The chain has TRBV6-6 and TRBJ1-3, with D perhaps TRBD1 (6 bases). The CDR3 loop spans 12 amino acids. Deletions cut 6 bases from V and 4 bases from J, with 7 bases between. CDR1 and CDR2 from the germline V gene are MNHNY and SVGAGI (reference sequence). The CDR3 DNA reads TGTGCCAGCAGCGGACAGGGAAACACCATATATTTT. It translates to CASSGQGNTIYF.

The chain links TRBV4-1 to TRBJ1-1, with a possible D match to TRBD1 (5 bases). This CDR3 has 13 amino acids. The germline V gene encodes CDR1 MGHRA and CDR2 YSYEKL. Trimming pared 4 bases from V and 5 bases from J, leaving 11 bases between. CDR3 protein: CASSREGSTEAFF. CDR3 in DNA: TGCGCCAGCAGCCGGGAGGGGAGTACTGAAGCTTTCTTT.

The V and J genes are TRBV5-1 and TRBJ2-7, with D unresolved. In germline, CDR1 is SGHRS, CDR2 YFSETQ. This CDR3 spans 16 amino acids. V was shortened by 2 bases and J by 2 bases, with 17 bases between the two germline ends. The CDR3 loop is CASSFSSPRITYEQYF. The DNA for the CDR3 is TGCGCCAGCAGCTTCTCATCTCCCAGGATTACCTACGAGCAGTACTTC.

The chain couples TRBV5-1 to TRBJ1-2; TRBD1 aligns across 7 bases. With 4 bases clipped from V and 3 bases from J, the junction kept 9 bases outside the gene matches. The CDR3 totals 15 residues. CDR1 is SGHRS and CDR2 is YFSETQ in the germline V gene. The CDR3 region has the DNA TGCGCCAGCAGCCCTGGGACAGCTGGCTACTATGGCTACACCTTC. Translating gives CASSPGTAGYYGYTF.

CDR3 nucleotides: TGTGCCAGCTCGCGACAGGGGGGCTACGAGCAGTACTTC. Translation gives CASSRQGGYEQYF. The chain recombines TRBV18 with TRBJ2-7; TRBD1 matches 9 bases. CDR3 length: 13 amino acids. Germline CDR1 and CDR2: KGHSH and LQKENI. J gave up 3 bases and V 6 bases, and 3 bases lay outside the gene matches.

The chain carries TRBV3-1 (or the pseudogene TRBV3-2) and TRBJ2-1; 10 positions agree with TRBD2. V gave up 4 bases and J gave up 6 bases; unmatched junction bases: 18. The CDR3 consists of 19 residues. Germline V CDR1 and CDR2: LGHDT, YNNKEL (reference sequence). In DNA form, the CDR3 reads TGTGCCAGCAGCCTCCTGAGGTTCAGCGGGAGGGAACCTGGCAATGAGCAGTTCTTC. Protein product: CASSLLRFSGREPGNEQFF.

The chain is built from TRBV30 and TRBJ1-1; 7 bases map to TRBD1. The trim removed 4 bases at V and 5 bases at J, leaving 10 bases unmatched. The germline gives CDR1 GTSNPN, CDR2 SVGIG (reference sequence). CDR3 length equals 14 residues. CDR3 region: CAWTRGQWGTEAFF. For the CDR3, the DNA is TGTGCCTGGACCCGGGGACAGTGGGGGACTGAAGCTTTCTTT.

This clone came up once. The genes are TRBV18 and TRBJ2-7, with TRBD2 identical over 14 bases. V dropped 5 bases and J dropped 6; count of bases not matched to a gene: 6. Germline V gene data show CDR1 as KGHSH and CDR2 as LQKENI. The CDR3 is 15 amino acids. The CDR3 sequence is CASSTGLAGVGEQYF. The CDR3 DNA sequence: TGTGCCAGCTCAACGGGACTAGCGGGAGTTGGCGAGCAGTACTTC. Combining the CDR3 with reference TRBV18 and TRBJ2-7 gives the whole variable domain NAGVMQNPRHLVRRRGQEARLRCSPMKGHSHVYWYRQLPEEGLKFMVYLQKENIIDESGMPKERFSAEFPKEGPSILRIQQVVRGDSAAYFCASSTGLAGVGEQYFGPGTRLTVT.

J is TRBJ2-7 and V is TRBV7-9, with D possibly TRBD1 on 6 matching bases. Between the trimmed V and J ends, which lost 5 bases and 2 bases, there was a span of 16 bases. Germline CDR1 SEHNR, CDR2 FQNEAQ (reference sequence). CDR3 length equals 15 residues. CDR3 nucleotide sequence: TGTGCCAGCAGCCGCTCAGGGGTGGCCCCCTACGAGCAGTACTTC. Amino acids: CASSRSGVAPYEQYF.

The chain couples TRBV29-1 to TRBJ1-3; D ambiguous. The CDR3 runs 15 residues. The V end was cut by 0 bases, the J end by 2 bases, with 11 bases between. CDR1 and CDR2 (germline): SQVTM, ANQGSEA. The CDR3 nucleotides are TGCAGCGTTGAAGAAGGTGTGGGCCCTGGAAACACCATATATTTT. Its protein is CSVEEGVGPGNTIYF.

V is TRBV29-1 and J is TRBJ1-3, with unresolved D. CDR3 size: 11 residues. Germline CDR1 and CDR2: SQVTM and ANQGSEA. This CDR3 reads CTIDWGNTIYF. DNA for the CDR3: TGCACCATAGATTGGGGAAACACCATATATTTT.

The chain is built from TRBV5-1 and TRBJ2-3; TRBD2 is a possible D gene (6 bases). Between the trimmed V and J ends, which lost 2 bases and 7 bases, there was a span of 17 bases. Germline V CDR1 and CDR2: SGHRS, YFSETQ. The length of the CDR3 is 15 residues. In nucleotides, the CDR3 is TGCGCCAGCAGCTTTGGCGGGACGGGGGTTAATACGCAGTATTTT. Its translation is CASSFGGTGVNTQYF.

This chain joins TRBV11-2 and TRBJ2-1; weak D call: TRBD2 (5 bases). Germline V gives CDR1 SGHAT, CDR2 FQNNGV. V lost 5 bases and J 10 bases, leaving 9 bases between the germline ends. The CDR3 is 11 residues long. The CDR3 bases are TGTGCCAGCAGCCCGGTAGCGGAGCAGTTCTTC. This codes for CASSPVAEQFF.

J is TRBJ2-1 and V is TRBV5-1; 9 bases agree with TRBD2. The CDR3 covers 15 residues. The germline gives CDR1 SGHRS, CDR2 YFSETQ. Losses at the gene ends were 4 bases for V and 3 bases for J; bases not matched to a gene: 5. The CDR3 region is CASSMTSGDYNEQFF. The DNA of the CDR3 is TGCGCCAGCAGCATGACTAGCGGCGACTACAATGAGCAGTTCTTC.

CDR3 DNA sequence: TGTGCCAGCAGCTTACGGGGGACGAACACCGGGGAGCTGTTTTTT. This gives the protein CASSLRGTNTGELFF. This chain links TRBV7-2 with TRBJ2-2; the D gene is possibly TRBD2 (6 bases). V lost 2 bases and J 0 bases, leaving 7 bases between the germline ends. The germline CDR1 and CDR2 sequences are SGHTA and FQGNSA. The CDR3 is made up of 15 amino acids.

The CDR3 is CAISESLGLSTDTQYF. The CDR3 bases are TGTGCCATCAGTGAGTCTCTGGGACTGAGCACAGATACGCAGTATTTT. V is TRBV10-3 and J is TRBJ2-3; TRBD2 might be the D (6 bases). The CDR3 is made up of 16 amino acids. The ends were cut back, 0 bases at V and 0 bases at J, with 10 bases in the middle. Germline lookup yields CDR1 ENHRY and CDR2 SYGVKD.

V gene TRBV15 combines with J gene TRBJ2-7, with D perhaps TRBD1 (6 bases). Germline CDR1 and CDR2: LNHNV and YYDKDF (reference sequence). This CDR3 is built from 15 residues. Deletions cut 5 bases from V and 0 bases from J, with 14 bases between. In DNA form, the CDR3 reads TGTGCCACCAGCGCGCAGACAGGATACTCCTACGAGCAGTACTTC. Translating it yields CATSAQTGYSYEQYF.

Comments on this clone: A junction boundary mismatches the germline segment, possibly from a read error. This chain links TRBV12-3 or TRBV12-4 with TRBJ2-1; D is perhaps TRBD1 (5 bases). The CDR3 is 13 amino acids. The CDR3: CASRNSGILASIF. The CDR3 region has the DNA TGTGCCAGCAGGAACTCAGGGATTTTGGCGTCAATCTTC.

The CDR3 DNA follows: TGTGCCAGCAGGGTTAGAACAGGGCGGCAAGAGACCCAGTACTTC. Its translation: CASRVRTGRQETQYF. V is TRBV2 and J is TRBJ2-5, with D tentatively TRBD1 (6 bases). The ends were cut back, 6 bases at V and 2 bases at J, with 16 bases in the middle. Germline CDR1 reads SNHLY; CDR2 reads FYNNEI. CDR3 length: 15 amino acids.

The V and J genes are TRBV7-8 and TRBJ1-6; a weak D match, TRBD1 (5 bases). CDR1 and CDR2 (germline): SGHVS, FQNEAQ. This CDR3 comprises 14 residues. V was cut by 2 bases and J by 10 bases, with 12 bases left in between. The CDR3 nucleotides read TGTGCCAGCAGCTTACAGGGACTCAGGTCACCCCTCCACTTT. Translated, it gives CASSLQGLRSPLHF.